This T cell receptor (beta chain) came from a study of blood T cell repertoires in COVID-19 (dated by TCRdb to between 2020 and 2021). About the full investigation: Collaborator samples came from the United States, Italy and Spain and covered acute and convalescent phases of COVID-19. The material from the prospective study consisted of cDNA or gDNA derived from T cells, B-cell-depleted T cells, or PBMCs. Subjects who had been exposed to COVID-19, were actively infected with it, or had recovered from it provided the deeply sampled blood TCRbeta repertoires that made up the dataset. The repertoires were released in a freely available public database meant as a resource for research on the immune response to SARS-CoV-2. The samples were drawn from the first 160 participants of the ongoing ImmuneRACE study and from roughly 1,300 subjects provided by 6 global collaborators. Sample metadata almost always included a de-identified subject ID, COVID-19 status, age in years and sex. Where HLA class I and class II types were available, the types were taken from metadata supplied by the sample provider, not from assay-based typing. What the authors observed across the whole study: The amount of clinical and demographic metadata varied by source and participant and was provided uncurated.

TCRbeta CDR3 regions were amplified from genomic DNA by means of the immunoSEQ Assay, a bias-controlled multiplex PCR. Regarding the original processing steps: The number of nucleated cells in each sample was estimated from the amplification of reference gene primers within the assay. To quantify the absolute abundance of each unique TCRbeta CDR3 rearrangement, sequence reads were collapsed and filtered. For each sample, productive Simpson clonality was calculated as the square root of Simpson's diversity index across productive rearrangements. Here the immuneACCESS table is served through TCRdb, limited to in-frame sequences with V and J called. Missing clones are a known gap in these copies; in checked studies unresolved V genes cover under half, and the rest lacks a known reason. That table is the source of V, J and clone size, and D and trimming were worked out from the DNA. The sample contains about 220,000 clones, around 84% of them found a single time. The ten largest make up about 20% of the sample.

Each collaborating institution followed its own protocols to collect whole blood in K2EDTA tubes. For TCRbeta analysis, collaborator samples were shipped as frozen whole blood, as isolated PBMCs, or as DNA extracted from either sample type. This clone has only a few counts. Its antigen remains unidentified. No clone much larger than this one lies a single base away; base qualities are absent. This receptor was taken from a man aged 25-45 years with active or convalescent COVID-19. The specimen sequenced was peripheral blood.

The CDR3 region: CASRGGGELFF. The DNA reads TGTGCCAGTCGGGGTGGCGGGGAGCTGTTTTTT. In this chain, TRBV19 is recombined with TRBJ2-2; TRBD2 is a weak D gene call, 5 bases matching. The germline V gene (reference sequence) provides CDR1 LNHDA and CDR2 SQIVND. The CDR3 numbers 11 residues from cysteine through phenylalanine. The sequence is cut down to CDR3 DNA, 33 bases in frame from base 1. Deletion took 8 bases off V and 7 bases off J, with a span of 8 bases between the germline ends.